This T cell receptor (beta chain) was sequenced in a study of Ad26.COV2.S vaccination and SARS-CoV-2 variants. Study-wide background: Among those in the COV1001 Ad26.COV2.S trial arm was the donor. Intramuscularly, Ad26.COV2.S was given either once or twice, 56 days apart.

V was clipped by 3 bases and J by 5 bases, with 8 bases between them. Germline V CDR1 and CDR2: SGHTA, FQGNSA. The CDR3 runs 13 residues. Profiling relied on immunoSEQ multiplex PCR, and the TCRdb table lists in-frame clones only, not all of them. The profile shows about half a million clones, roughly nine tenths of them singletons. Sample treatment: about 20 received Ad26.COV2.S at low or high dose, single or two shots; 5 received placebo; per-sample allocation not given. Samples were taken on day 63 after the first vaccine or placebo injection. Specimen: peripheral blood, collected in a trial of Ad26.COV2.S vaccine versus placebo. The chain joins TRBV7-2 to TRBJ1-3; D gene ambiguous. The sequence was collected from a person between 18 and 59 years old who received the Ad26.COV2.S COVID-19 vaccine or a placebo. The CDR3 protein is CASSFLDRNTIYF. CDR3 DNA sequence: TGTGCCAGCAGCTTCTTAGATCGAAACACCATATATTTT.